The T cell receptor beta chain described here comes from a study of CD8+ T cells in alopecia areata. The wider study: Treated patients took oral tofacitinib at 5 to 10 mg twice daily. Dosing spanned 6 to 18 months on tofacitinib, then 6 months off drug. Study results and caveats: Scalp sequencing also captures normal skin's resident alphabeta T cells. In lesional scalp, particularly from alopecia totalis/universalis, clonality was higher than in normal scalp.

Extraction of RNA preceded its reverse transcription into cDNA, which served as the sequencing template. Profiling relied on immunoSEQ multiplex PCR, and the TCRdb table lists in-frame clones only, not all of them. The table records about 150,000 clones, approximately 45% of them present only once. As to this clone: What it binds is unknown.

From germline, CDR1 is SGHRS and CDR2 YFSETQ. The ends were cut back, 0 bases at V and 7 bases at J, with 11 bases in the middle. This CDR3 contains 13 residues. The V and J genes are TRBV5-1 and TRBJ2-7; D remains ambiguous. The TCR originated in a human donor with alopecia areata. Specimen: CD4+ T cells sorted from blood. The CDR3 bases are TGCGCCAGCAGCTTGGCCGTGGCGAGGGAGCAGTACTTC. This sequence encodes CASSLAVAREQYF.